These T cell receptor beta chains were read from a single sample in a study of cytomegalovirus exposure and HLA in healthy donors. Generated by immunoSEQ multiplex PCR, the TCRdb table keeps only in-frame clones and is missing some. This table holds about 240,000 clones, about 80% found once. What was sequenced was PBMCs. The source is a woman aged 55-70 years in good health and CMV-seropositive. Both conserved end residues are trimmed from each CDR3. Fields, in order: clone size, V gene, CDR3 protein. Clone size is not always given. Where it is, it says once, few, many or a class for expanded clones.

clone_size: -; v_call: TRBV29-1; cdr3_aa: SVGGGRTGELF
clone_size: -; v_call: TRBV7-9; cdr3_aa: ASSSIQGMAYEQY
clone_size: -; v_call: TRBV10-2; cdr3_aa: ASSALEGTEAF
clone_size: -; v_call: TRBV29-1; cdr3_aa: SVEMLADNEQF
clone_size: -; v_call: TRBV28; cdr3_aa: ASSLSGQETQY
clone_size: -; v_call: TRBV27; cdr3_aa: ASSDITDTQY
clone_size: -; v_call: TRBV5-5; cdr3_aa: ASSLEGLAGNIQY
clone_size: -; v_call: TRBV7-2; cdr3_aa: ASSLGPYSNQPQH
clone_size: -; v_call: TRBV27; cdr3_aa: ASSLWGVGQPQH
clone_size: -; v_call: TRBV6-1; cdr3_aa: ASSPVSTGSNEQF
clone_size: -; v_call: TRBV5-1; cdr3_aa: ASSFRREPSYNEQF
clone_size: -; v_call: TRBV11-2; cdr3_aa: ASSRLADTSTDTQY
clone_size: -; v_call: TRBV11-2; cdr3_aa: ASSPGTAKGYEQY
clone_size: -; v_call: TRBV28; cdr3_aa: ASSVSNTEAF
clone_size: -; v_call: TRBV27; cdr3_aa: ASSFAANYGYT
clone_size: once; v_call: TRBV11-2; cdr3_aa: ASSHSGRENEDTQY
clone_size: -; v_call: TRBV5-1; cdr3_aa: ASSLSGQGTEAF
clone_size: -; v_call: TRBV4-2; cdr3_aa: ASSQVGGPSYEQY
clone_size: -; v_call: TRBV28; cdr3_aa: ASSFQGASDDPEGYT
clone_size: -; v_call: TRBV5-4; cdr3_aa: ASKQGATSGANVLT
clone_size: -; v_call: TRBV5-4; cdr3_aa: ASSSGDGEQY
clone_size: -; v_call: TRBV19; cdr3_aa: ASRQAMGTGLYEQY
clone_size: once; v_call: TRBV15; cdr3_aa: ATSRESGGRNEQF
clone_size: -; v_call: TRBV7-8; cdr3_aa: ASCREAGCDTQY
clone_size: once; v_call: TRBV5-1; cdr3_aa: TSSLEREPDTQY
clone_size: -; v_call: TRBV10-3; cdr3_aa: AISTSAGVGSYNEQF
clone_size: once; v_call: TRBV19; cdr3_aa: ASSLTGKGYYEQY
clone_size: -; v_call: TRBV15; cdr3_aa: ATSSQGAREQY
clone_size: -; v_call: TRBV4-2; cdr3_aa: ASSQEVSGAEAF
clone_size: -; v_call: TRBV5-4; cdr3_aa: ASSFTGGDYSPLH
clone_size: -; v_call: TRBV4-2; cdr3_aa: ASSQERLDYEQY
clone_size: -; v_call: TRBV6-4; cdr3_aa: ASRWTGGKDTQY
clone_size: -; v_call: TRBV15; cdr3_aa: ATTRRQGVTQPQH